This T cell receptor beta chain is drawn from a study of Graves' ophthalmopathy and Graves' hyperthyroidism. Whole-study context: No treatment had been given when peripheral blood was collected at initial diagnosis. Study-level points and caveats: Discriminating ophthalmopathy from stable hyperthyroidism, a 13-signature model attained a sensitivity of about 88% and a specificity of almost 83%.

This clonotype has just a few counts. Its antigen is currently unknown. People with hyperthyroidism were aged 18 to 65 and newly diagnosed, under 2 months' duration. The PBMCs originated from more than 8 ml of fresh peripheral blood. RNA transcripts provided the template for amplifying TCR beta CDR3 regions. Investigators did first-round RT-PCR with HTBI primers, then second-round multiplex PCR. A single record per CDR3 protein comes from TCRdb applying MiXCR to the multiplex PCR reads. The table has just over 400,000 distinct CDR3 sequences, under 25% seen once. The CDR3 covers 18 residues. The germline CDR1 and CDR2 sequences are MNHEY and SMNVEV (reference sequence). V gave up 1 base and J gave up 0 bases, with 16 bases separating them.

The sample comprised peripheral blood. The J gene is TRBJ1-5, the V gene TRBV27; tentative D call: TRBD1 (6 bases). This TCR came from a woman aged 18-29 years with stable Graves' hyperthyroidism. The CDR3 DNA is TGTGCCAGCAGTTTATTAGGCAGGGGCGCGTATAGCAATCAGCCCCAGCATTTT. Protein product: CASSLLGRGAYSNQPQHF.